A selection of T cell receptor beta chains follows, all from one sample in a study of cytomegalovirus exposure and HLA in healthy donors. The protocol was immunoSEQ multiplex PCR, while the TCRdb copy is restricted to in-frame clones and leaves out a portion. The sample gives 130,000 to 150,000 clones, about four fifths of which show up once; approximately 2.3% is in the top ten. The sample consisted of PBMCs. The receptors derive from a young man in good health and CMV-seronegative. Each CDR3 is given with its conserved first and last residue. Fields, in order: J gene, clone size, V gene, D gene, CDR3 DNA, CDR3 protein. D genes are given only for firm matches. The size of a clone is reported for some rows only, either as once, few or many, or as a class for expanded clones.

j_call: TRBJ1-2
clone_size: NA
v_call: TRBV28
d_call: NA
cdr3_nt: TGTGCCAGCAGGGCGGAGTATGGCTACACCTTC
cdr3_aa: CASRAEYGYTF

j_call: TRBJ2-7
clone_size: few
v_call: TRBV5-4
d_call: TRBD2
cdr3_nt: TGTGCCAGCAGCCCACTTACTAGCGGGAACGAGCAGTACTTC
cdr3_aa: CASSPLTSGNEQYF

j_call: TRBJ1-6
clone_size: NA
v_call: TRBV7-9
d_call: NA
cdr3_nt: TGTGCCAGCAGCTTACCGGGTTCACCCCTCCACTTT
cdr3_aa: CASSLPGSPLHF

j_call: TRBJ1-2
clone_size: NA
v_call: TRBV7-9
d_call: TRBD1
cdr3_nt: TGTGCCACAACAGGGGGTATAGGTTCGCGTGGCTACACCTTC
cdr3_aa: CATTGGIGSRGYTF

j_call: TRBJ2-2
clone_size: NA
v_call: TRBV27
d_call: NA
cdr3_nt: TGTGCCAGCATCGGAGACACCGGGGAGCTGTTTTTT
cdr3_aa: CASIGDTGELFF

j_call: TRBJ2-7
clone_size: NA
v_call: TRBV27
d_call: TRBD2
cdr3_nt: TGTGCCAGCAGTTTATTAGGTAGCGGGAGAGGGGTCTACGAGCAGTACTTC
cdr3_aa: CASSLLGSGRGVYEQYF

j_call: TRBJ1-1
clone_size: NA
v_call: TRBV5-4
d_call: NA
cdr3_nt: TGTGCCAGCAGCCCCGGAGCGGGGATGAATACTGAAGCTTTCTTT
cdr3_aa: CASSPGAGMNTEAFF

j_call: TRBJ1-5
clone_size: once
v_call: TRBV19
d_call: TRBD1
cdr3_nt: TGTGCCAGTAGTTCCCCTCGGAGGACAGGGCCTAGCAATCAGCCCCAGCATTTT
cdr3_aa: CASSSPRRTGPSNQPQHF

j_call: TRBJ2-1
clone_size: once
v_call: TRBV7-2
d_call: TRBD2
cdr3_nt: TGTGCCAGCAGCTCCTCTTCTCTAGCGGGTACCTACAATGAGCAGTTCTTC
cdr3_aa: CASSSSSLAGTYNEQFF

j_call: TRBJ1-4
clone_size: NA
v_call: TRBV25-1
d_call: NA
cdr3_nt: TGTGCCAGCAAGGGGGACCGACCAACTAATGAAAAACTGTTTTTT
cdr3_aa: CASKGDRPTNEKLFF

j_call: TRBJ1-1
clone_size: NA
v_call: TRBV11-2
d_call: NA
cdr3_nt: TGTGCCAGCAGCTTAGAATGGAGGGGTAACACTGAAGCTTTCTTT
cdr3_aa: CASSLEWRGNTEAFF

j_call: TRBJ1-2
clone_size: NA
v_call: TRBV4-1
d_call: NA
cdr3_nt: TGCGCCAGCAGCCAAGAAGGGGGTAACTATGGCTACACCTTC
cdr3_aa: CASSQEGGNYGYTF

j_call: TRBJ2-5
clone_size: once
v_call: TRBV28
d_call: NA
cdr3_nt: TGTGCCAGCAGTTTTCTGGACAGAGACCAAGAGACCCAGTACTTC
cdr3_aa: CASSFLDRDQETQYF

j_call: TRBJ1-3
clone_size: few
v_call: TRBV6-1
d_call: NA
cdr3_nt: TGTGCCAGCAGTGAGGCAGGCTCTGGAAACACCATATATTTT
cdr3_aa: CASSEAGSGNTIYF

j_call: TRBJ1-4
clone_size: NA
v_call: TRBV28
d_call: NA
cdr3_nt: TGTGCCAGCAGTTTTGGCGGAGCAACTAATGAAAAACTGTTTTTT
cdr3_aa: CASSFGGATNEKLFF

j_call: TRBJ1-2
clone_size: NA
v_call: TRBV29-1
d_call: NA
cdr3_nt: TGCAGCGCTGACGGTACCTATGGCTACACCTTC
cdr3_aa: CSADGTYGYTF

j_call: TRBJ2-7
clone_size: few
v_call: TRBV10-3
d_call: NA
cdr3_nt: TGTGCCATTCGGACAGACTCCTACGAGCAGTACTTC
cdr3_aa: CAIRTDSYEQYF

j_call: TRBJ2-2
clone_size: NA
v_call: TRBV7-9
d_call: NA
cdr3_nt: TGTGCCAGCAGCTTAGGTATTAGCCCTACGAACACCGGGGAGCTGTTTTTT
cdr3_aa: CASSLGISPTNTGELFF

j_call: TRBJ2-2
clone_size: NA
v_call: TRBV7-7
d_call: NA
cdr3_nt: TGTGCTAGCAGTCCGGGATTGAACACCGGGGAGCTGTTTTTT
cdr3_aa: CASSPGLNTGELFF

j_call: TRBJ2-3
clone_size: NA
v_call: TRBV18
d_call: TRBD2
cdr3_nt: TGTGCCAGCTCACCACCGAAGGCGGGAGGGCCGCGAGATACGCAGTATTTT
cdr3_aa: CASSPPKAGGPRDTQYF

j_call: TRBJ2-1
clone_size: NA
v_call: TRBV2
d_call: NA
cdr3_nt: TGTGCCAGCCGACCTAAGGACTCCGCCTACAATGAGCAGTTCTTC
cdr3_aa: CASRPKDSAYNEQFF

j_call: TRBJ1-1
clone_size: NA
v_call: TRBV5-1
d_call: TRBD1
cdr3_nt: TGCGCCAGCAGCCCCGGGACAGTTCTGTCTGAAGCTTTCTTT
cdr3_aa: CASSPGTVLSEAFF